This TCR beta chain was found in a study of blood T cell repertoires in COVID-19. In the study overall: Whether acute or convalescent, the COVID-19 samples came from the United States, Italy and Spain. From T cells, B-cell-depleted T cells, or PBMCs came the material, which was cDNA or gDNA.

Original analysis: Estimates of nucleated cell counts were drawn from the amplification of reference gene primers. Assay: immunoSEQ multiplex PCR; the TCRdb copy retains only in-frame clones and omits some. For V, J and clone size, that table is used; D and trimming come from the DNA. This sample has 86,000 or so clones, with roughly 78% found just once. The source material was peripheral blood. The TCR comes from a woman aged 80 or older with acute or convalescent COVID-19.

The CDR3 nucleotides are TGCGCCAGCAGCGGCGCAGGGAATACGCAGTATTTT. Amino acid sequence: CASSGAGNTQYF. This chain connects TRBV5-1 to TRBJ2-3; D possibly corresponds to TRBD1 (5 bases). Looked up from germline, CDR1 is SGHRS and CDR2 is YFSETQ. The V end was cut by 4 bases, the J end by 7 bases, with 10 bases between. This CDR3 spans 12 amino acids.